This TCR beta chain originates from a study of hypomethylating agent response in myelodysplastic syndrome. At the level of the study: Donors were myelodysplastic syndrome patients: 2 female, fewer than 10 male.

Assay: immunoSEQ multiplex PCR; the TCRdb copy retains only in-frame clones and omits some. The repertoire holds 2,000 or so clones, with approximately 86% as singletons. The CDR3 contains 14 residues. Germline CDR1 and CDR2: MNHEY and SMNVEV (reference sequence). V was trimmed by 2 bases and J by 9 bases, leaving 14 bases between them. This chain joins TRBV27 and TRBJ2-1, with D tentatively TRBD2 (7 bases). The sequence was obtained from a human donor with myelodysplastic syndrome. The starting material was bone marrow, obtained before or after starting hypomethylating agent treatment for myelodysplastic syndrome (not recorded which). DNA for the CDR3: TGTGCCAGCAGTTTAGGTGGGGGGGCGTTTGAGCAGTTCTTC. Translation: CASSLGGGAFEQFF.